The 7 T cell receptor beta chains below were found in one sample sequenced in a study of T-cell memory formation after mild COVID-19. TCRdb re-called the 5' RACE reads with MiXCR, one entry per CDR3 protein. The sample lists about 560,000 distinct CDR3 sequences, 20% to 25% occurring once. Sample: PBMCs or a T cell subset sorted from them (not recorded which). The source is an adult woman who had mild COVID-19 (a few samples of this study predate the infection). Cell type and time point are not known.

In this sample, this clonotype turned up a few times. This chain joins TRBV7-9 and TRBJ2-2, with D unresolved. CDR1 SEHNR and CDR2 FQNEAQ come from the germline V gene (reference sequence). Trimming removed 5 bases from V and 4 bases from J, with 8 bases in between. CDR3 length equals 13 residues. CDR3 amino acids: CASSITVTGELFF. CDR3 coding DNA: TGTGCCAGCAGCATCACAGTCACCGGGGAGCTGTTTTTT.

This clonotype was counted ten times or more. The chain has TRBV12-3 or TRBV12-4 and TRBJ1-5; 11 bases agree with TRBD1. V was clipped by 6 bases and J by 4 bases; unmatched bases: 8. The CDR3 totals 16 residues. CDR3 sequence reads: CASSYSGTGGNQPQHF. Written as DNA, the CDR3 is TGTGCCAGCAGCTACTCCGGGACAGGGGGTAATCAGCCCCAGCATTTT.

The chain couples TRBV7-6 to TRBJ1-2; TRBD1 matches at 8 bases. This CDR3 spans 15 amino acids. Germline trimming cut 5 bases from V and 5 bases from J; bases unmatched to any gene: 10. Looked up from germline, CDR1 is SGHVS and CDR2 is FNYEAQ. CDR3 in DNA: TGTGCCAGCAGCCAGGGGGGGCAGGGGGCTTATGGCTACACCTTC. It specifies CASSQGGQGAYGYTF.

The genes are TRBV7-8 and TRBJ1-2; D not certain. The germline CDR1 and CDR2 sequences are SGHVS and FQNEAQ. Trimming pared 4 bases from V and 0 bases from J, leaving 15 bases between. CDR3 size: 16 residues. The CDR3 here is CASSSRGSGTNYGYTF. The CDR3 bases are TGTGCCAGCAGCTCCCGCGGGTCGGGGACTAACTATGGCTACACCTTC.

The chain links TRBV5-1 to TRBJ2-5; TRBD1 might be the D (5 bases). V lost 4 bases to trimming and J lost 9 bases, with 16 bases between them. This CDR3 spans 13 amino acids. The V gene's germline CDR1 is SGHRS and CDR2 YFSETQ. The DNA of the CDR3 is TGCGCCAGCAGCGGGCAGGGTGGTACGGCCCAGTACTTC. It codes for CASSGQGGTAQYF.

This chain uses TRBV7-9 with TRBJ1-6, with D maybe TRBD1 (6 bases). The CDR3 is 18 amino acids. V was clipped by 2 bases and J by 5 bases, with 19 bases between them. Germline-derived CDR1 and CDR2 are SEHNR and FQNEAQ (reference sequence). The CDR3 here is CASSLRRHRDTDNSPLHF. The CDR3 nucleotides are TGTGCCAGCAGCTTAAGGAGACACCGGGACACAGATAATTCACCCCTCCACTTT.

A few counts support this clonotype. The V and J genes are TRBV7-8 and TRBJ2-3; 12 positions match TRBD1. The germline V gene encodes CDR1 SGHVS and CDR2 FQNEAQ. The CDR3 loop spans 18 amino acids. V was clipped by 2 bases and J by 0 bases; unmatched bases: 6. This CDR3 is CASSLYRDRGHSTDTQYF. In DNA form, the CDR3 reads TGTGCCAGCAGCTTATACCGGGACAGGGGGCACAGCACAGATACGCAGTATTTT.